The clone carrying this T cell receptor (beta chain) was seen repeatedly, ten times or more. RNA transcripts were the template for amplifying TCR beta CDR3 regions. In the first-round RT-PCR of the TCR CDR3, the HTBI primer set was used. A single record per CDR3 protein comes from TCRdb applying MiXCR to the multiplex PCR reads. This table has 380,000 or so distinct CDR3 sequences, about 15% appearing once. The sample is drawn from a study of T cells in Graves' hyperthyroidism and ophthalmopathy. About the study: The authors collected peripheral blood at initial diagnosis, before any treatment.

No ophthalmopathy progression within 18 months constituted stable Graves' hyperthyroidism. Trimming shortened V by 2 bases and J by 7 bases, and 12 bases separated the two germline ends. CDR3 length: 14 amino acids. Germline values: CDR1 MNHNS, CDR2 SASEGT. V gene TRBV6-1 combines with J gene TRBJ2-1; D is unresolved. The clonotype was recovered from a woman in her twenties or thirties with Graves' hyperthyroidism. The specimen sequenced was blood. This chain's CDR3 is CASSESKLFNEQFF. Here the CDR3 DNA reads TGTGCCAGCAGTGAATCGAAGTTGTTTAATGAGCAGTTCTTC.